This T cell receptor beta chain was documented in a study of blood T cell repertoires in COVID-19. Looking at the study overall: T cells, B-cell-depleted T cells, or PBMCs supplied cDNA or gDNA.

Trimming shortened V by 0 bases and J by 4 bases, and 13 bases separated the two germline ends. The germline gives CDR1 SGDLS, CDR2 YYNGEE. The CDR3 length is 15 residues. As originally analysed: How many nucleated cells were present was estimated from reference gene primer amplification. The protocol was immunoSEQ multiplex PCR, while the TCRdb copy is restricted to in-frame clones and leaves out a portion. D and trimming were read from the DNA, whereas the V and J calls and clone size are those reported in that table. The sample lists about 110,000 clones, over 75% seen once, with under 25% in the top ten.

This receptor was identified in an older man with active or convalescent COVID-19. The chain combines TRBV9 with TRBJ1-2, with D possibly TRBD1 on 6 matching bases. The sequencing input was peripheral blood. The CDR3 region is CASSVDSGASYGYTF. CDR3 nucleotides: TGTGCCAGCAGCGTAGACTCAGGGGCCAGCTATGGCTACACCTTC.